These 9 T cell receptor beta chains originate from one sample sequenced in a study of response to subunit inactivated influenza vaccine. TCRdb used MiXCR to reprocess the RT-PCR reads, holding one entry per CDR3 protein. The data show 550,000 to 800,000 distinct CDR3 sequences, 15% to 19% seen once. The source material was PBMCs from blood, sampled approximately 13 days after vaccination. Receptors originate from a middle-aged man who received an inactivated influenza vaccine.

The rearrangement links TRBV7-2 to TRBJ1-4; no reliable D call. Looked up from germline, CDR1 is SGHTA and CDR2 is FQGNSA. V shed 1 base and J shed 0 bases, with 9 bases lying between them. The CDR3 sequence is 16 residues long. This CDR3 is CASSLGTFATNEKLFF. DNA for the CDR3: TGTGCCAGCAGCTTAGGAACGTTTGCAACTAATGAAAAACTGTTTTTT.

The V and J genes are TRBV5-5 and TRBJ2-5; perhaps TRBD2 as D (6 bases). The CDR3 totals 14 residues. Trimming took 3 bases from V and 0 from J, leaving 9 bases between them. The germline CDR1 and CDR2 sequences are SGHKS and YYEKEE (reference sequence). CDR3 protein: CASSWEAHQETQYF. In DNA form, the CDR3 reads TGTGCCAGCAGCTGGGAGGCCCACCAAGAGACCCAGTACTTC.

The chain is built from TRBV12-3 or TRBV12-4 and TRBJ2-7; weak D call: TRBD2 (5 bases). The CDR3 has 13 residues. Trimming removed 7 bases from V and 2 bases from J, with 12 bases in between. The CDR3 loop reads CASTPGTTYEQYF. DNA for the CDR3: TGTGCCAGCACCCCGGGAACCACCTACGAGCAGTACTTC.

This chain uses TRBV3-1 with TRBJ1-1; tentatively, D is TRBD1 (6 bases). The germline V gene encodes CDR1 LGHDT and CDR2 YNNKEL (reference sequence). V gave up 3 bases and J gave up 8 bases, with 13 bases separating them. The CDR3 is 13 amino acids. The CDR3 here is CASSQMRDREAFF. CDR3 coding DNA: TGTGCCAGCAGCCAGATGCGAGACAGGGAAGCTTTCTTT.

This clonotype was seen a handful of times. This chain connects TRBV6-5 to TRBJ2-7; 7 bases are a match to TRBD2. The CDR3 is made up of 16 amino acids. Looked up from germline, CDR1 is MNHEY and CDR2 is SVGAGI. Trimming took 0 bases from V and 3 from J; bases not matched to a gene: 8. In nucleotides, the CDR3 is TGTGCCAGCAGTTACTCGAACTTAGGCGGGGGCTACGAGCAGTACTTC. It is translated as CASSYSNLGGGYEQYF.

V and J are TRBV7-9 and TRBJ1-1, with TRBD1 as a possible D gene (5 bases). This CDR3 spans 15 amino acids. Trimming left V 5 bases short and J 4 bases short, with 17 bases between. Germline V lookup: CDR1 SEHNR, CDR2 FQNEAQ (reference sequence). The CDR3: CASSLTGALGTEAFF. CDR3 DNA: TGTGCCAGCAGCCTTACTGGGGCCTTGGGCACTGAAGCTTTCTTT.

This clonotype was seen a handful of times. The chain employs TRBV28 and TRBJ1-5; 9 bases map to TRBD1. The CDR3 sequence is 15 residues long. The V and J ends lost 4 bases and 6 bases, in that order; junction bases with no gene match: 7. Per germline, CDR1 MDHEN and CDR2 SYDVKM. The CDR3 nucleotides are TGTGCCAGCAGTTACCTGGGACAGGGAAGTCAGCCCCAGCATTTT. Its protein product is CASSYLGQGSQPQHF.

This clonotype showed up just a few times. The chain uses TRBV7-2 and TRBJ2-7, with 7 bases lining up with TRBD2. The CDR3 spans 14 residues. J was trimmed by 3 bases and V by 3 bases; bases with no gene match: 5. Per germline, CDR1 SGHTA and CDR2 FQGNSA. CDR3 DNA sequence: TGTGCCAGCAGCTTGGGGACTACGTACTACGAGCAGTACTTC. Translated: CASSLGTTYYEQYF.

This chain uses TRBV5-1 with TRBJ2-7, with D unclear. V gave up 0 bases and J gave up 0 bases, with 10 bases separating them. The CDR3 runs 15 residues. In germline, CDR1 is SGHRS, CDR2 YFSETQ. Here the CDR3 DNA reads TGCGCCAGCAGCTTGGTTTCCGCGGCCTCCTACGAGCAGTACTTC. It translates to CASSLVSAASYEQYF.